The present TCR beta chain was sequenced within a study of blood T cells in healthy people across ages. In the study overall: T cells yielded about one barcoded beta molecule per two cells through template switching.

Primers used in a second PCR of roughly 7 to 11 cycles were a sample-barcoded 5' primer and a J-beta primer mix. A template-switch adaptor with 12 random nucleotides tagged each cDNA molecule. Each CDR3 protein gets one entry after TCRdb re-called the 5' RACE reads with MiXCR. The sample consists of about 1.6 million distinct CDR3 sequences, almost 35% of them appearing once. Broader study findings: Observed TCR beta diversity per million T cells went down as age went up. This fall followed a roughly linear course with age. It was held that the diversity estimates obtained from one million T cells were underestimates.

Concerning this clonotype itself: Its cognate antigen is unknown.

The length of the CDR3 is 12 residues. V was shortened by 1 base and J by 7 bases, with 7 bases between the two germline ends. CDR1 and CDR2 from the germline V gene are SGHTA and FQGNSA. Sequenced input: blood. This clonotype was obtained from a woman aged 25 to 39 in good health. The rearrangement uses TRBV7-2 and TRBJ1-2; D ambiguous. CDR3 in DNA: TGTGCCAGCAGCTTAGTGGGTACTGGCTACACCTTC. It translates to CASSLVGTGYTF.